The table lists the clone carrying this TCR beta chain with a count of one. This sample is drawn from a study of blood T cell repertoires in COVID-19. Across the whole study: Samples taken during acute and convalescent COVID-19 were collected in the United States, Italy and Spain. Sample material is recorded as cDNA or gDNA derived from T cells, B-cell-depleted T cells, or PBMCs.

Seattle patients were enrolled during active infection and followed longitudinally. Under the authors' procedure: Estimation of nucleated cell counts was performed using reference gene primer amplification. This table comes from immunoSEQ multiplex PCR, and its TCRdb copy is limited to in-frame clones, with some not included. That table furnishes V, J and clone size, whereas the DNA furnished D and trimming. Among 250,000 to 300,000 clones listed, more than 85% were seen once. J lost 1 base, V lost 2 bases, and 3 bases had no gene match. The germline V gene has CDR1 SGHDN and CDR2 FVKESK. The CDR3 is 15 residues long.

The gene calls are TRBV14 and TRBJ2-3, with 7 bases identical to TRBD1. What was sequenced was peripheral blood. This sequence was found in a woman aged 55-69 years with COVID-19, enrolled during active disease. The CDR3 bases are TGTGCCAGCAGCCAAAAAACAGGGGGCACAGATACGCAGTATTTT. This sequence encodes CASSQKTGGTDTQYF.